These 26 T cell receptor beta chains came from one sample sequenced in a study of T-cell memory formation after mild COVID-19. One entry per CDR3 protein results from TCRdb running MiXCR on the 5' RACE reads. The sample contains under 700,000 distinct CDR3 sequences, roughly 21% of which appear only once. Sequencing was carried out using PBMCs or a T cell subset sorted from them (not recorded which). The receptor source for this set is an adult woman who had mild COVID-19 (a few samples of this study predate the infection). Cell type and time point are not known.

The chain carries TRBV28 and TRBJ2-1; D remains unclear. V lost 5 bases and J lost 9, with 11 bases in between. From germline, CDR1 is MDHEN and CDR2 SYDVKM. The CDR3 runs to 12 residues. In DNA, the CDR3 is TGTGCCAGCAGTGACCTCGCAGTTGAGCAGTTCTTC. It translates to CASSDLAVEQFF.

The genes are TRBV5-6 and TRBJ2-3; a possible D gene is TRBD2 (6 bases). Trimming removed 5 bases from V and 0 bases from J, with 10 bases in between. This CDR3 comprises 14 residues. The germline CDR1 and CDR2 sequences are SGHDT and YYEEEE. CDR3 amino acids: CASRAGTSTDTQYF. The CDR3 bases are TGTGCCAGCAGGGCCGGGACTAGCACAGATACGCAGTATTTT.

The genes are TRBV7-2 and TRBJ2-1; 7 nucleotides line up with TRBD2. CDR1 is SGHTA and CDR2 is FQGNSA in the germline V gene. The V gene end was trimmed by 4 bases and the J gene end by 12 bases; junction bases not matched to a gene: 15. The CDR3 loop spans 15 amino acids. DNA for the CDR3: TGTGCCAGCAGCTCCGGGACTATCCCCCGAGGGACGCAGTTCTTC. Translation: CASSSGTIPRGTQFF.

This clonotype was picked up a small number of times. The gene calls are TRBV9 and TRBJ2-3, with TRBD2 matching 10 bases. The CDR3 runs 16 residues. Trimming at V came to 1 base and at J to 1 base, leaving 3 bases not matched to a gene. Germline CDR1 SGDLS, CDR2 YYNGEE. CDR3 in DNA: TGTGCCAGCAGCGTATACGGGACTAGCGGCACAGATACGCAGTATTTT. This codes for CASSVYGTSGTDTQYF.

The sample holds a few counts of this clonotype. The chain carries TRBV7-2 and TRBJ2-7; D gene ambiguous. The CDR3 loop spans 11 amino acids. Trimming took 4 bases from V and 3 from J, leaving 4 bases between them. Looked up from germline, CDR1 is SGHTA and CDR2 is FQGNSA. The CDR3 nucleotides read TGTGCCAGCAGCTGGAACTACGAGCAGTACTTC. It specifies CASSWNYEQYF.

This clonotype was detected a few times. The genes are TRBV29-1 and TRBJ2-1; TRBD2 matches at 8 bases. This CDR3 region has 17 residues. CDR1 is SQVTM and CDR2 is ANQGSEA in the germline V gene. Germline trimming cut 0 bases from V and 4 bases from J; bases unmatched to any gene: 11. CDR3 residues: CSVEEPWGTSAYNEQFF. In DNA form, the CDR3 reads TGCAGCGTTGAAGAGCCCTGGGGGACTAGTGCGTACAATGAGCAGTTCTTC.

The sample holds many counts of this clonotype. The chain recombines TRBV29-1 with TRBJ2-1; 7 nucleotides line up with TRBD2. The CDR3 covers 15 residues. CDR1 SQVTM and CDR2 ANQGSEA come from the germline V gene. The junction had 7 bases not matched to a gene; V was cut back by 5 bases and J by 0 bases. The DNA for the CDR3 is TGCAGCGTTCTAGCGGAAGTAAGCTCCTACAATGAGCAGTTCTTC. This codes for CSVLAEVSSYNEQFF.

This sequence joins TRBV6-5 and TRBJ2-7; D might be TRBD1 or TRBD2, each matching 5 bases. This CDR3 has 15 amino acids. Trimming took 5 bases from V and 2 from J, leaving 16 bases between them. Germline-derived CDR1 and CDR2 are MNHEY and SVGAGI. CDR3 coding DNA: TGTGCCAGCAGTCCGGTGACAGCGGTGACCTACGAGCAGTACTTC. Its translation: CASSPVTAVTYEQYF.

The rearrangement uses TRBV20-1 and TRBJ2-5; 7 nucleotides match TRBD1. The germline gives CDR1 DFQATT, CDR2 SNEGSKA (reference sequence). Trimming removed 4 bases from V and 2 bases from J; junction bases left unmatched: 16. The CDR3 covers 17 residues. The CDR3 sequence: CSAITADRSDMQETQYF. The CDR3 DNA reads as TGCAGTGCTATCACCGCGGACAGGAGCGATATGCAAGAGACCCAGTACTTC.

This clonotype came up a few times. The V gene is TRBV19, the J gene TRBJ1-1; D is unclear. Germline CDR1 LNHDA, CDR2 SQIVND (reference sequence). The V gene lost 4 bases and the J gene lost 1 base, with 4 bases spanning the gap. The CDR3 has 12 amino acids. The CDR3: CASSKRNTEAFF. CDR3 coding DNA: TGTGCCAGTAGTAAGAGGAACACTGAAGCTTTCTTT.

V and J are TRBV20-1 and TRBJ1-1; D is unclear. V lost 0 bases and J 7 bases, leaving 6 bases between the germline ends. Germline V lookup: CDR1 DFQATT, CDR2 SNEGSKA (reference sequence). The CDR3 loop spans 11 amino acids. The CDR3 loop reads CSARDFGEAFF. CDR3 bases: TGCAGTGCTAGAGATTTTGGTGAAGCTTTCTTT.

This chain links TRBV27 with TRBJ2-3; 8 bases are shared with TRBD2. Germline V CDR1 and CDR2: MNHEY, SMNVEV (reference sequence). With V trimmed by 8 bases and J by 4 bases, 5 bases remained unmatched. This CDR3 is built from 13 residues. The CDR3 bases are TGTGCCAGCTTGGCGGGGGGCTCAGATACGCAGTATTTT. It encodes CASLAGGSDTQYF.

In its sample, this clonotype was seen a few times. The rearrangement uses TRBV6-6 and TRBJ2-3, with a tentative D call TRBD2 (5 bases). V lost 2 bases and J 2 bases, leaving 11 bases between the germline ends. This CDR3 region has 15 residues. Germline CDR1 MNHNY, CDR2 SVGAGI (reference sequence). The CDR3 region is CASSYLLESTDTQYF. In DNA form, the CDR3 reads TGTGCCAGCAGTTACCTACTAGAGTCCACAGATACGCAGTATTTT.

This clonotype was observed a handful of times. This chain uses TRBV20-1 with TRBJ1-3, with D perhaps TRBD1 (6 bases). Per the germline V gene, CDR1 is DFQATT and CDR2 is SNEGSKA (reference sequence). This CDR3 contains 15 residues. Trimming cost V 1 base and J 0 bases, with 10 bases left between them. The CDR3 reads CSARADSFSGNTIYF. The CDR3 DNA reads TGCAGTGCTAGAGCGGACAGTTTCTCTGGAAACACCATATATTTT.

The chain combines TRBV12-3 or TRBV12-4 with TRBJ2-3, with 10 bases matching TRBD2. The V gene end was trimmed by 0 bases and the J gene end by 4 bases; junction bases not matched to a gene: 4. The CDR3 is made up of 16 amino acids. The CDR3 spells CASSLALAGVSDTQYF. In DNA, the CDR3 is TGTGCCAGCAGTTTAGCCCTAGCGGGAGTCTCAGATACGCAGTATTTT.

This clonotype was seen more than once but under ten times. V usage is TRBV19 and J usage is TRBJ2-1, with D perhaps TRBD2 (6 bases). Germline V CDR1 and CDR2: LNHDA, SQIVND (reference sequence). CDR3 length: 15 amino acids. V lost 4 bases and J lost 5, with 15 bases in between. CDR3 amino acids: CASSRTGTGNNEQFF. CDR3 coding DNA: TGTGCCAGTAGTAGAACCGGGACTGGCAACAATGAGCAGTTCTTC.

This chain uses TRBV7-3 with TRBJ2-1; 10 nucleotides match TRBD2. V lost 6 bases and J lost 5; bases outside the gene matches: 4. The CDR3 contains 14 residues. The V gene's germline CDR1 is SGHTA and CDR2 FQGTGA. Here the CDR3 DNA reads TGTGCCAGCAGTCGGGGACTAGCGAACAATGAGCAGTTCTTC. It specifies CASSRGLANNEQFF.

The chain combines TRBV24-1 with TRBJ2-1; 7 nucleotides agree with TRBD2. V gave up 1 base and J gave up 4 bases; unmatched junction bases: 3. Germline loops: CDR1 KGHDR, CDR2 SFDVKD. This CDR3 is 15 amino acids long. CDR3 nucleotides: TGTGCCACCAGTGATTTTAGCGGGTCGTACAATGAGCAGTTCTTC. Translating it yields CATSDFSGSYNEQFF.

Notes on this clonotype: One end of the junction fails to match germline, which may point to a read error. CDR3 region: CASSRGNEQLF. CDR3 DNA sequence: TGTGCCAGCTCAAGAGGGAATGAGCAGTTATTC. The chain recombines TRBV12-3 or TRBV12-4 with TRBJ2-1; a weak D match, TRBD2 (5 bases). This CDR3 region has 11 residues.

CDR3 nucleotide sequence: TGTGCCAGCAGTTACAACCCTTATAGCAATCAGCCCCAGCATTTT. This encodes CASSYNPYSNQPQHF. The genes are TRBV6-6 and TRBJ1-5; D gene unclear. This CDR3 is built from 15 residues. Germline values: CDR1 MNHNY, CDR2 SVGAGI (reference sequence). The V end was cut by 2 bases, the J end by 0 bases, with 8 bases between.

This clonotype was detected a few times. The J gene is TRBJ1-2, the V gene TRBV7-8; 10 positions match TRBD1. Looked up from germline, CDR1 is SGHVS and CDR2 is FQNEAQ. The CDR3 is made up of 13 amino acids. J lost 7 bases, V lost 5 bases, and 4 bases had no gene match. The DNA of the CDR3 is TGTGCCAGCAGCCAGAGACAGGGGGCTGGCTACACCTTC. As protein: CASSQRQGAGYTF.

The chain uses TRBV3-1 and TRBJ2-7; TRBD2 matches 11 bases. Per the germline V gene, CDR1 is LGHDT and CDR2 is YNNKEL (reference sequence). This CDR3 is built from 15 residues. V was clipped by 3 bases and J by 5 bases; unmatched bases: 6. This CDR3 reads CASSQNSGRVDEQYF. As DNA, the CDR3 is TGTGCCAGCAGCCAGAATAGCGGGAGGGTCGACGAGCAGTACTTC.

This clonotype was observed a handful of times. The rearrangement uses TRBV7-6 and TRBJ2-7, with 13 bases matching TRBD2. The CDR3 is 16 residues long. With 4 bases clipped from V and 4 bases from J, the junction kept 7 bases outside the gene matches. Germline loops: CDR1 SGHVS, CDR2 FNYEAQ. The CDR3 DNA is TGTGCCAGCAGCTCCCAAGGACTAGCGGGAGTGTACGAGCAGTACTTC. Its protein is CASSSQGLAGVYEQYF.

This clonotype was counted only a few times. This chain joins TRBV12-3 or TRBV12-4 and TRBJ2-7, with D possibly being TRBD2 (5 bases). V gave up 6 bases and J gave up 6 bases, with 9 bases separating them. The CDR3 has 11 amino acids. CDR3 residues: CASRTAGEQYF. The CDR3 DNA sequence: TGTGCCAGCAGAACGGCGGGCGAGCAGTACTTC.

This clonotype has more than one count but fewer than ten. This chain links TRBV29-1 with TRBJ2-7, with TRBD2 matching 8 bases. Looked up from germline, CDR1 is SQVTM and CDR2 is ANQGSEA. This CDR3 contains 14 residues. V lost 1 base and J lost 2; bases outside the gene matches: 4. This CDR3 reads CSVEVAGGTYEQYF. The CDR3 DNA reads as TGCAGCGTTGAAGTCGCGGGAGGCACCTACGAGCAGTACTTC.

This clonotype was seen a few times. This chain joins TRBV4-3 and TRBJ2-1; TRBD2 agrees at 9 bases. CDR1 and CDR2 from the germline V gene are LGHNA and YSLEER. The CDR3 runs 17 residues. Trimming took 0 bases from V and 4 from J; bases not matched to a gene: 7. In DNA form, the CDR3 reads TGCGCCAGCAGCCAAGATTTAGGTAGCGGGGGATACAATGAGCAGTTCTTC. It is translated as CASSQDLGSGGYNEQFF.